What follows is one TCR beta chain and its context. Its antigen remains unknown. Full-length variable regions came from constant-region reverse primers plus semi-nested Nested Universal Primer A PCR. TCRdb reprocessed the 5' RACE reads via MiXCR and lists one record per CDR3 protein. The data hold thousands of distinct CDR3 sequences, with 60% observed a single time. Notes on the study in general: Whole repertoires were not studied in the larger cohort, only one V-J beta rearrangement.

The germline gives CDR1 SQVTM, CDR2 ANQGSEA. The V gene lost 5 bases and the J gene lost 0 bases, with 13 bases spanning the gap. The CDR3 covers 14 residues. This clonotype was obtained from a female donor with breast cancer. V gene TRBV29-1 combines with J gene TRBJ1-2; D remains unclear. The material sequenced was tumor-infiltrating memory CD4+ T cells sorted from the breast tumor. Noted subset: memory CD4+ T cells, CD4+CD45RO+CD25-. CDR3 sequence reads: CSVSTDSANYGYTF. The CDR3 nucleotides are TGCAGCGTTTCTACAGACTCAGCTAACTATGGCTACACCTTC.